This entry lists 21 T cell receptor beta chains sequenced from one sample in a study of blood T cell repertoires in COVID-19. TCRdb's table, derived via immunoSEQ multiplex PCR, lists solely in-frame clones and lacks some. The sample records approximately 240,000 clones, 65% to 85% being singletons. The specimen was peripheral blood. The receptors come from a woman aged 55-70 years with acute or convalescent COVID-19.

This clone has just a few counts. The chain carries TRBV3-1 (or the pseudogene TRBV3-2) and TRBJ1-2, with TRBD1 identical over 8 bases. V lost 5 bases to trimming and J lost 2 bases; unmatched junction nucleotides: 7. The CDR3 is 15 amino acids. Looked up from germline, CDR1 is LGHDT and CDR2 is YNNKEL (reference sequence). DNA of the CDR3: TGTGCCAGCAGCTTACATCAGGGGGCGAACTATGGCTACACCTTC. Protein sequence: CASSLHQGANYGYTF.

This clone was observed a handful of times. The chain combines TRBV5-6 with TRBJ1-2; the D is unclear. The CDR3 spans 13 residues. In germline, CDR1 is SGHDT, CDR2 YYEEEE. V was trimmed by 0 bases and J by 5 bases, leaving 8 bases between them. The CDR3 region is CASSLEEGYGYTF. CDR3 nucleotides: TGTGCCAGCAGCTTGGAAGAGGGTTATGGCTACACCTTC.

V usage is TRBV5-1 and J usage is TRBJ1-5, with no clear D. V lost 3 bases and J lost 0, with 7 bases in between. The CDR3 loop spans 14 amino acids. Germline V gene data show CDR1 as SGHRS and CDR2 as YFSETQ. This CDR3 is CASSSGLSNQPQHF. The CDR3 bases are TGCGCCAGCAGCTCGGGTCTTAGCAATCAGCCCCAGCATTTT.

The chain recombines TRBV19 with TRBJ1-1; TRBD1 aligns across 9 bases. Looked up from germline, CDR1 is LNHDA and CDR2 is SQIVND (reference sequence). Trimming removed 6 bases from V and 5 bases from J; junction bases left unmatched: 7. The CDR3 covers 14 residues. CDR3 bases: TGTGCCAGTAGGGGGACAGGGCGTTTTACTGAAGCTTTCTTT. This translates into CASRGTGRFTEAFF.

This clone was seen more than once but under ten times. The chain employs TRBV6-6 and TRBJ2-1, with TRBD1 identical over 10 bases. This CDR3 is 14 amino acids long. The V and J ends lost 7 bases and 7 bases, in that order; junction bases with no gene match: 7. Per germline, CDR1 MNHNY and CDR2 SVGAGI (reference sequence). The CDR3 loop reads CASTHGDRGNEQFF. CDR3 coding DNA: TGTGCCAGCACCCACGGGGACAGGGGAAATGAGCAGTTCTTC.

The chain recombines TRBV7-6 with TRBJ1-4; D ambiguous. The CDR3 runs 14 residues. Germline V gives CDR1 SGHVS, CDR2 FNYEAQ. V was pared by 5 bases and J by 0 bases, with 7 bases between. In DNA, the CDR3 is TGTGCCAGCAGCCCTTATGCAACTAATGAAAAACTGTTTTTT. Protein sequence: CASSPYATNEKLFF.

This clone was detected only a few times. The chain carries TRBV27 and TRBJ2-2, with 15 bases that match TRBD2. With 4 bases clipped from V and 7 bases from J, the junction kept 13 bases outside the gene matches. CDR1 is MNHEY, CDR2 SMNVEV, per germline (reference sequence). CDR3 length equals 19 residues. As DNA, the CDR3 is TGTGCCAGCAGTTCTCCGGGACTAGCGGGGGGCCGCCGCGGCGGGGAGCTGTTTTTT. It codes for CASSSPGLAGGRRGGELFF.

The genes are TRBV7-9 and TRBJ1-1; 9 positions agree with TRBD1. The length of the CDR3 is 14 residues. Per the germline V gene, CDR1 is SEHNR and CDR2 is FQNEAQ (reference sequence). V was pared by 5 bases and J by 11 bases, with 12 bases of the junction left unmatched. The CDR3 nucleotides are TGTGCCAGCAGCCGAACAGGGGGCGGTCTAGAGGCTTTCTTT. Its protein is CASSRTGGGLEAFF.

The chain carries TRBV15 and TRBJ2-5; TRBD2 is a possible D gene (5 bases). Germline V gene sequence: CDR1 LNHNV, CDR2 YYDKDF (reference sequence). V shed 1 base and J shed 0 bases, with 15 bases lying between them. This CDR3 is 17 amino acids long. The CDR3 reads CATSRGEGLAYQETQYF. Written as DNA, the CDR3 is TGTGCCACCAGCAGAGGGGAAGGGTTAGCGTACCAAGAGACCCAGTACTTC. The complete variable domain, with remaining parts taken from reference TRBV15 and TRBJ2-5, reads DAMVIQNPRYQVTQFGKPVTLSCSQTLNHNVMYWYQQKSSQAPKLLFHYYDKDFNNEADTPDNFQSRRPNTSFCFLDIRSPGLGDTAMYLCATSRGEGLAYQETQYFGPGTRLLVL.

This chain uses TRBV28 with TRBJ1-2; a weak D match, TRBD1 (6 bases). Trimming removed 6 bases from V and 5 bases from J, with 25 bases in between. Germline V gene data show CDR1 as MDHEN and CDR2 as SYDVKM. The CDR3 length is 17 residues. Written as DNA, the CDR3 is TGTGCCAGCAGCTATAGGTCACTAAGGGGGGGAATATATGGCTACACCTTC. Translating it yields CASSYRSLRGGIYGYTF.

The count of this clone is one. In nucleotides, the CDR3 is TGTGCCAGCAGCAAAGCTAACAGCTACTATGGCTACACCTTC. Amino acid sequence: CASSKANSYYGYTF. The genes are TRBV6-5 and TRBJ1-2; unclear D gene. Germline lookup yields CDR1 MNHEY and CDR2 SVGAGI. The CDR3 has 14 residues. V lost 6 bases to trimming and J lost 3 bases, with 14 bases between them.

The genes are TRBV7-2 and TRBJ1-3; perhaps TRBD1 as D (6 bases). Germline values: CDR1 SGHTA, CDR2 FQGNSA. Trimming took 5 bases from V and 0 from J, leaving 14 bases between them. This CDR3 spans 16 amino acids. This CDR3 reads CASSTPQGPSGNTIYF. CDR3 sequence (DNA): TGTGCCAGCAGCACCCCACAGGGCCCCTCTGGAAACACCATATATTTT.

This clone was detected once. The rearrangement uses TRBV6-1 and TRBJ2-6, with D possibly matching TRBD2 (6 bases). Germline V CDR1 and CDR2: MNHNS, SASEGT. V was cut by 4 bases and J by 0 bases, with 13 bases left in between. This CDR3 has 17 amino acids. The DNA for the CDR3 is TGTGCCAGCAGTGGAGTGCGGGGACCCTCTGGGGCCAACGTCCTGACTTTC. It translates to CASSGVRGPSGANVLTF.

This sequence joins TRBV7-9 and TRBJ2-2, with D maybe TRBD1 (6 bases). Germline CDR1 and CDR2: SEHNR and FQNEAQ (reference sequence). With 2 bases removed from V and 5 bases from J, the gap between germline ends came to 9 bases. CDR3 length equals 14 residues. The CDR3 spells CASSLTGFTGELFF. The CDR3 coding sequence is TGTGCCAGCAGCTTAACAGGGTTTACCGGGGAGCTGTTTTTT.

The gene calls are TRBV15 and TRBJ1-2; D might be TRBD1 (6 bases). V was shortened by 0 bases and J by 3 bases, with 8 bases between the two germline ends. The CDR3 covers 14 residues. Germline CDR1 reads LNHNV; CDR2 reads YYDKDF (reference sequence). CDR3 amino acids: CATSRDQGHYGYTF. In DNA form, the CDR3 reads TGTGCCACCAGCAGAGATCAGGGGCACTATGGCTACACCTTC.

The chain links TRBV11-2 to TRBJ2-3; 11 nucleotides match TRBD2. Germline values: CDR1 SGHAT, CDR2 FQNNGV. The CDR3 is 16 residues long. V shed 5 bases, J shed 4 bases, and the junction held 8 bases outside the gene matches. The CDR3 region has the DNA TGTGCCAGCAGCCTATCCCCACTAGCGGGGGCAGATACGCAGTATTTT. Amino acid sequence: CASSLSPLAGADTQYF.

The CDR3 sequence is CASSEEDRVAFF. The DNA for the CDR3 is TGTGCCAGCAGTGAAGAGGACAGAGTAGCTTTCTTT. V is TRBV2 and J is TRBJ1-1; perhaps TRBD1 as D (6 bases). This CDR3 has 12 amino acids. Germline V gene data show CDR1 as SNHLY and CDR2 as FYNNEI. Trimming removed 1 base at V and 10 bases at J, with 10 bases between.

The chain links TRBV5-6 to TRBJ1-2, with TRBD1 identical over 10 bases. The CDR3 has 14 amino acids. Germline trimming cut 4 bases from V and 4 bases from J; bases unmatched to any gene: 4. CDR1 SGHDT and CDR2 YYEEEE come from the germline V gene. The CDR3 sequence is CASSPGQGLYGYTF. CDR3 nucleotides: TGTGCCAGCAGCCCGGGACAGGGGCTCTATGGCTACACCTTC. Drawing the rest from reference TRBV5-6 and TRBJ1-2, the complete variable domain is DAGVTQSPTHLIKTRGQQVTLRCSPKSGHDTVSWYQQALGQGPQFIFQYYEEEERQRGNFPDRFSGHQFPNYSSELNVNALLLGDSALYLCASSPGQGLYGYTFGSGTRLTVV.

J is TRBJ1-3 and V is TRBV19; D might be TRBD1 (5 bases). The CDR3 covers 13 residues. V was pared by 5 bases and J by 2 bases, with 7 bases between. CDR1 is LNHDA and CDR2 is SQIVND in the germline V gene (reference sequence). The CDR3 DNA reads as TGTGCCAGTAGTGACAGCGCTGGAAACACCATATATTTT. As protein: CASSDSAGNTIYF.

The rearrangement joins TRBV7-8 to TRBJ1-1, with D perhaps matching TRBD1 (5 bases). The germline CDR1 and CDR2 sequences are SGHVS and FQNEAQ. Trimming cost V 4 bases and J 3 bases, with 12 bases left between them. The CDR3 length is 14 residues. In DNA form, the CDR3 reads TGTGCCAGCAGCTCCAGGGAGGAGGACACTGAAGCTTTCTTT. Amino acid sequence: CASSSREEDTEAFF. Full variable domain (rest looked up from reference TRBV7-8 and TRBJ1-1): GAGVSQSPRYKVAKRGQDVALRCDPISGHVSLFWYQQALGQGPEFLTYFQNEAQLDKSGLPSDRFFAERPEGSVSTLKIQRTQQEDSAVYLCASSSREEDTEAFFGQGTRLTVV.

About this clone: It may be a read error: a sequence one base away is much more abundant. The genes are TRBV5-6 and TRBJ1-1; D gene ambiguous. The CDR3 is made up of 13 amino acids. CDR1 is SGHDT, CDR2 YYEEEE, per germline. The V end was cut by 0 bases, the J end by 2 bases, with 5 bases between. CDR3 in DNA: TGTGCCAGCAGCTTGGACAGTAACACTGAAGCTTTCTTT. Translation gives CASSLDSNTEAFF.